These 9 T cell receptor beta chains were all obtained from the same sample, sequenced in a study of cytomegalovirus exposure and HLA in healthy donors. The PCR had 60 Vbeta and 13 Jbeta primers. The repertoire was sequenced with immunoSEQ multiplex PCR; TCRdb's copy has only in-frame clones and lacks some. The table has approximately 180,000 clones, 78% seen once. The material sequenced was PBMCs. These receptors came from a woman between 45 and 65 years old in good health and CMV-seropositive.

V gene TRBV7-9 combines with J gene TRBJ2-5; the match to TRBD2 covers 9 bases. The J call may not be correct, given that the DNA end is closer to TRBJ2-7. Looked up from germline, CDR1 is SEHNR and CDR2 is FQNEAQ (reference sequence). The CDR3 loop spans 16 amino acids. CDR3 nucleotides: TGTGCCAGCAGCCCTTTAGCGGGGGCCCTCTCCTACGAGCAGTACTTC. Protein sequence: CASSPLAGALSYEQYF.

This clone came up once. The V gene is TRBV27, the J gene TRBJ2-1; D perhaps matches TRBD2 (6 bases). CDR3 length equals 15 residues. Germline loops: CDR1 MNHEY, CDR2 SMNVEV (reference sequence). Trimming took off 5 bases at V and 7 bases at J, with 18 bases between the two ends. The CDR3 DNA reads as TGTGCCAGCAGTCGCGGGACGGCGCTATTAAATGAGCAGTTCTTC. It translates to CASSRGTALLNEQFF.

The chain links TRBV2 to TRBJ2-5; D might be TRBD1 (6 bases). Trimming cost V 0 bases and J 4 bases, with 12 bases left between them. Germline values: CDR1 SNHLY, CDR2 FYNNEI. The CDR3 consists of 15 residues. CDR3 DNA sequence: TGTGCCAGCAGTGAAGCCGGCAGGGGACGAGAGACCCAGTACTTC. This codes for CASSEAGRGRETQYF. The full variable domain, rest sourced from reference TRBV2 and TRBJ2-5, is EPEVTQTPSHQVTQMGQEVILRCVPISNHLYFYWYRQILGQKVEFLVSFYNNEISEKSEIFDDQFSVERPDGSNFTLKIRSTKLEDSAMYFCASSEAGRGRETQYFGPGTRLLVL.

This chain's CDR3 is CASSYQGSYTGELFF. The CDR3 DNA follows: TGTGCCAGCAGTTACCAAGGGAGCTACACCGGGGAGCTGTTTTTT. The gene calls are TRBV6-5 and TRBJ2-2; the D gene is possibly TRBD2 (5 bases). Trimming took 2 bases from V and 3 from J, leaving 10 bases between them. CDR1 and CDR2 from the germline V gene are MNHEY and SVGAGI. The CDR3 contains 15 residues.

The rearrangement joins TRBV29-1 to TRBJ2-1, with 11 bases fitting TRBD2. Germline lookup yields CDR1 SQVTM and CDR2 ANQGSEA. The V and J ends lost 4 bases and 3 bases, in that order; junction bases with no gene match: 11. The CDR3 contains 17 residues. CDR3 in DNA: TGCAGCGTTGCCACCGGACTAGCGGGTCCCCTCTACAATGAGCAGTTCTTC. This gives the protein CSVATGLAGPLYNEQFF.

The CDR3 region has the DNA TGCAGTGCTAGGGGCGTTGGCTACACCTTC. Protein: CSARGVGYTF. The rearrangement uses TRBV20-1 and TRBJ1-2; unclear D gene. This CDR3 has 10 amino acids. Trimming left V 3 bases short and J 7 bases short, with 6 bases between. Germline CDR1 and CDR2: DFQATT and SNEGSKA (reference sequence).

V is TRBV5-6 and J is TRBJ1-4; 9 bases line up with TRBD1. V was pared by 4 bases and J by 8 bases, with 6 bases of the junction left unmatched. This CDR3 spans 14 amino acids. Germline CDR1 and CDR2: SGHDT and YYEEEE. CDR3 DNA sequence: TGTGCCAGCAGCGTGGGACAGGGAAAAGAAAAACTGTTTTTT. It yields the protein CASSVGQGKEKLFF.

In its sample, this clone was seen a few times. The chain uses TRBV5-1 and TRBJ2-5; 8 nucleotides match TRBD1. V lost 4 bases to trimming and J lost 4 bases; unmatched junction nucleotides: 9. The CDR3 length is 15 residues. Germline lookup yields CDR1 SGHRS and CDR2 YFSETQ. The CDR3 protein is CASSPGQGGGETQYF. The CDR3, as DNA: TGCGCCAGCAGCCCCGGACAGGGCGGAGGAGAGACCCAGTACTTC.

V gene TRBV5-1 combines with J gene TRBJ1-2, with 9 bases lining up with TRBD1. Germline V CDR1 and CDR2: SGHRS, YFSETQ. CDR3 length equals 14 residues. J gave up 6 bases and V 5 bases, and 8 bases lay outside the gene matches. The CDR3 DNA follows: TGCGCCAGCAGACTATTACAGGGGGCTCATGGCTACACCTTC. It codes for CASRLLQGAHGYTF. The whole variable domain, remainder taken from reference TRBV5-1 and TRBJ1-2, is KAGVTQTPRYLIKTRGQQVTLSCSPISGHRSVSWYQQTPGQGLQFLFEYFSETQRNKGNFPGRFSGRQFSNSRSEMNVSTLELGDSALYLCASRLLQGAHGYTFGSGTRLTVV.